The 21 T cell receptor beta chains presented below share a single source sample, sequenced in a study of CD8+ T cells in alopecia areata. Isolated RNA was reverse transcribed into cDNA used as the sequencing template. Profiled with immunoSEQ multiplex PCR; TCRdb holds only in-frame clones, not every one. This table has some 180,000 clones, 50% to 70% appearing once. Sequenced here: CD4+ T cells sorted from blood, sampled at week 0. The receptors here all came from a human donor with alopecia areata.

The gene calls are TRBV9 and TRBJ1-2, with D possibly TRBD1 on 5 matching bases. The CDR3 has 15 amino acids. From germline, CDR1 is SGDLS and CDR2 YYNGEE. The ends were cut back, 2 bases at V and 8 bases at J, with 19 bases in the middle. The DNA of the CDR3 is TGTGCCAGCAGCGTTTGGGACCAGGCCGTTTCAGGCTACACCTTC. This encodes CASSVWDQAVSGYTF.

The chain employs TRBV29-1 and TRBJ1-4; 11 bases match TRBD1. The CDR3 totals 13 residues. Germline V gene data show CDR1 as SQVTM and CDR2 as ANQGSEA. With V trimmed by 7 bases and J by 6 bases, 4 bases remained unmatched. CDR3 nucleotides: TGCAGCGCCTGGGACAGGGGGGATGAAAAACTGTTTTTT. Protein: CSAWDRGDEKLFF. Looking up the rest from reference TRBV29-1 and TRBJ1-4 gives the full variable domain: SAVISQKPSRDICQRGTSLTIQCQVDSQVTMMFWYRQQPGQSLTLIATANQGSEATYESGFVIDKFPISRPNLTFSTLTVSNMSPEDSSIYLCSAWDRGDEKLFFGSGTQLSVL.

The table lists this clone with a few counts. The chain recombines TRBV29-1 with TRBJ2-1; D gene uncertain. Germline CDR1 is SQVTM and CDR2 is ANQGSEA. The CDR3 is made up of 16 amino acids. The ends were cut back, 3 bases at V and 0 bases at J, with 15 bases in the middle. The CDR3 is CSVEYRIISSYNEQFF. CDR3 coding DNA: TGCAGCGTTGAGTACAGAATAATTAGCTCCTACAATGAGCAGTTCTTC.

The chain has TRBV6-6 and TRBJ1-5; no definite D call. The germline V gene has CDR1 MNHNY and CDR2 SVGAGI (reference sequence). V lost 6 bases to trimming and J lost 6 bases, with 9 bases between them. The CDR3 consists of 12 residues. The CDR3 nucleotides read TGTGCCAGCAGCCGCCTTTCTCAGCCCCAGCATTTT. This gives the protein CASSRLSQPQHF.

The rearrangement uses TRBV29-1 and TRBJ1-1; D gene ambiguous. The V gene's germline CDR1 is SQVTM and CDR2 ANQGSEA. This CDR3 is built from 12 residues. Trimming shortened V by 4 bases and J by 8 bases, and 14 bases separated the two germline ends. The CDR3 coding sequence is TGCAGCGTTGGCCCCGGGCCGGGGGAAGCTTTCTTT. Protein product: CSVGPGPGEAFF. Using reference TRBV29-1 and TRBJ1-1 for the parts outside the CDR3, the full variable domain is SAVISQKPSRDICQRGTSLTIQCQVDSQVTMMFWYRQQPGQSLTLIATANQGSEATYESGFVIDKFPISRPNLTFSTLTVSNMSPEDSSIYLCSVGPGPGEAFFGQGTRLTVV.

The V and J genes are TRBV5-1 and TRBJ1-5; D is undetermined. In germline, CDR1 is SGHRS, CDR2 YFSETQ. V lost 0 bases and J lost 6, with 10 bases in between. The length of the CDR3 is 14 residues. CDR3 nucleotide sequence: TGCGCCAGCAGCTTGGGCGGGAACGGTCAGCCCCAGCATTTT. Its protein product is CASSLGGNGQPQHF.

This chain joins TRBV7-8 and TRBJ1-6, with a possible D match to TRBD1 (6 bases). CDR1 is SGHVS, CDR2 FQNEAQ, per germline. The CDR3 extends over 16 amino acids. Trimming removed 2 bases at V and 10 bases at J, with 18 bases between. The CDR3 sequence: CASSLTQNRAASPLHF. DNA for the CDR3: TGTGCCAGCAGCTTAACACAGAACAGGGCGGCGTCACCCCTCCACTTT.

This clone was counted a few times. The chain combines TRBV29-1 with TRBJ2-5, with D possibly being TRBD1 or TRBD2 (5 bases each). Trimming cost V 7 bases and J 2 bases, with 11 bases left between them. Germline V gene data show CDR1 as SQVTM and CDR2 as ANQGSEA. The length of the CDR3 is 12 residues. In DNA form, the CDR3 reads TGCAGCGCGGGACGAGCACAAGAGACCCAGTACTTC. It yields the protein CSAGRAQETQYF.

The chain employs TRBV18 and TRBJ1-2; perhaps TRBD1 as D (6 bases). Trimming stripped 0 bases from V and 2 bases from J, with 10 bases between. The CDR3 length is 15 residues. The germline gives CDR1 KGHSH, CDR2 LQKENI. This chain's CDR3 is CASSPPLQGNYGYTF. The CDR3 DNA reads TGTGCCAGCTCACCACCTCTTCAGGGGAACTATGGCTACACCTTC.

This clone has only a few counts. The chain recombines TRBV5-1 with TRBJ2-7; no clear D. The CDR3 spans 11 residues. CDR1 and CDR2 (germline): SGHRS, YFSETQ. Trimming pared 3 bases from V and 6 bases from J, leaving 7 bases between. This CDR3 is CASSSLSEQYF. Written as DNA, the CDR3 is TGCGCCAGCAGCTCCCTCTCCGAGCAGTACTTC.

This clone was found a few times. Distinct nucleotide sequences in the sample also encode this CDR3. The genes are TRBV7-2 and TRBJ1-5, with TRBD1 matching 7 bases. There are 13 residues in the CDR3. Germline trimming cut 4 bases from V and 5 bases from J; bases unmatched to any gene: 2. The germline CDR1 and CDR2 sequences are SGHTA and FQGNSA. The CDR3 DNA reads TGTGCCAGCAGCTACAGGGGAGATCAGCCCCAGCATTTT. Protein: CASSYRGDQPQHF.

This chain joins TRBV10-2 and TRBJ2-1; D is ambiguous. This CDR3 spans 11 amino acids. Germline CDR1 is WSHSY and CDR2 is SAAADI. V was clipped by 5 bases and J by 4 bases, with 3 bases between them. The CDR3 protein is CASSIYNEQFF. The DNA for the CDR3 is TGCGCCAGCAGTATATACAATGAGCAGTTCTTC.

This chain's CDR3 is CASSDSPDLGEQYF. The DNA for the CDR3 is TGTGCCAGCAGTGACTCGCCGGACCTTGGGGAGCAGTACTTC. V is TRBV6-4 and J is TRBJ2-7; D is unclear. Germline V gene lookup returns CDR1 MRHNA and CDR2 SNTAGT. V lost 0 bases to trimming and J lost 7 bases, with 13 bases between them. This CDR3 is 14 amino acids long.

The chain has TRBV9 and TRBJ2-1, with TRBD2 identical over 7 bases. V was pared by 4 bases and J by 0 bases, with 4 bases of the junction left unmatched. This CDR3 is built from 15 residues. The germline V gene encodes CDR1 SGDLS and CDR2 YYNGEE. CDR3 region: CASSSRESSYNEQFF. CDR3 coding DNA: TGTGCCAGCAGCTCGCGGGAGAGCTCCTACAATGAGCAGTTCTTC.

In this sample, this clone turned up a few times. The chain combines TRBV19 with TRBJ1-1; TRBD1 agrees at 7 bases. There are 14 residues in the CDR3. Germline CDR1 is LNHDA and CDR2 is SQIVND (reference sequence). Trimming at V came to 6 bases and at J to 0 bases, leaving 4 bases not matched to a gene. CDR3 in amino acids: CASSDREMNTEAFF. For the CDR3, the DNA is TGTGCCAGTAGCGACAGGGAGATGAACACTGAAGCTTTCTTT. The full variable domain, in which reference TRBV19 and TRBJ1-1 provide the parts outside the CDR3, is DGGITQSPKYLFRKEGQNVTLSCEQNLNHDAMYWYRQDPGQGLRLIYYSQIVNDFQKGDIAEGYSVSREKKESFPLTVTSAQKNPTAFYLCASSDREMNTEAFFGQGTRLTVV.

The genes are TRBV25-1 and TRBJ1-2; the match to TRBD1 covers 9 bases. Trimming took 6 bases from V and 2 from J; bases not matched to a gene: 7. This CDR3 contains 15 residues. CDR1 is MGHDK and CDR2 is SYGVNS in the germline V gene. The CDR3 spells CASRGQGRGNYGYTF. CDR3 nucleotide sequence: TGTGCCAGCAGGGGACAGGGAAGGGGAAACTATGGCTACACCTTC.

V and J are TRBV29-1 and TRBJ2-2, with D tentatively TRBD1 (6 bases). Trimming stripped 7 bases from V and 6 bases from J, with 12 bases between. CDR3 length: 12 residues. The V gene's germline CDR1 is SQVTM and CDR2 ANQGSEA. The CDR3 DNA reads TGCAGCGGGTACAGGGTGGCCGGGGAGCTGTTTTTT. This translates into CSGYRVAGELFF.

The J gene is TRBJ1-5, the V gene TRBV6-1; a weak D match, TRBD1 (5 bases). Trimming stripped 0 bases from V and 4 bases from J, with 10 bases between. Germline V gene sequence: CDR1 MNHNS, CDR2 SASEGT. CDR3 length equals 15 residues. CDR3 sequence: CASSEAGGTNQPQHF. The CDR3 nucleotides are TGTGCCAGCAGTGAAGCGGGGGGAACTAATCAGCCCCAGCATTTT.

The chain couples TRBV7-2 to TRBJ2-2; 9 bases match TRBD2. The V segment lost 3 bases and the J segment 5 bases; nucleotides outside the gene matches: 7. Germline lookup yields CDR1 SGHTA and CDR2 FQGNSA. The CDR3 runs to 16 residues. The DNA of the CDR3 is TGTGCCAGCAGCTTCGCGGCGGGGGGGCAGACCGGGGAGCTGTTTTTT. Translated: CASSFAAGGQTGELFF.

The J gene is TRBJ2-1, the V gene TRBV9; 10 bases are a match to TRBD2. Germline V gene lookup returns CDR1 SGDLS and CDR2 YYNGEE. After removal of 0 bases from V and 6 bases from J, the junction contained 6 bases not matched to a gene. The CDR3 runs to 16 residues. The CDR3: CASSVAGSGGSNEQFF. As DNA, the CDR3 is TGTGCCAGCAGCGTAGCTGGTAGCGGGGGGTCCAATGAGCAGTTCTTC.

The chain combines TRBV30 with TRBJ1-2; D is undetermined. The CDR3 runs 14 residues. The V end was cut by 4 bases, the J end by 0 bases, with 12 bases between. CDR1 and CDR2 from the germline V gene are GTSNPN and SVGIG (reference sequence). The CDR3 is CAWKSGTANYGYTF. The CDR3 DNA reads TGTGCCTGGAAGAGTGGAACGGCTAACTATGGCTACACCTTC.